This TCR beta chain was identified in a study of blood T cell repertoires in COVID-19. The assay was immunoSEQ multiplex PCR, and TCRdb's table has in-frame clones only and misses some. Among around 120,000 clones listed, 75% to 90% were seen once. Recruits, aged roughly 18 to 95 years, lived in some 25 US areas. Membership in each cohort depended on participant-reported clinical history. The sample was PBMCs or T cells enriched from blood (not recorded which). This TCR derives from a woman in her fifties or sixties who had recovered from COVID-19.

In nucleotides, the CDR3 is TGTGCCAGCAGTCCCCCGGGACAGTATAATTCACCCCTCCACTTT. It encodes CASSPPGQYNSPLHF. The V gene is TRBV6-5, the J gene TRBJ1-6; 7 bases line up with TRBD1. The germline V gene encodes CDR1 MNHEY and CDR2 SVGAGI. Germline trimming cut 5 bases from V and 4 bases from J; bases unmatched to any gene: 5. The CDR3 spans 15 residues.